This TCR beta chain was found in a study of shared clonotypes between healthy human individuals. CD8 cells regarded as naive lacked CD45RO, were positively chosen for CCR7, and omitted terminally differentiated effector memory CD45RA+ cells. Here immunoSEQ multiplex PCR was the method, and the copy in TCRdb shows in-frame clones only, minus some. The sample contains about 2.1 million clones, about 94% of which appear only once. Study-wide results and limits: Among the subsets, naive ones generally showed larger estimated richness than memory ones. Sorted-subset sequencing was shown by rarefaction to be incomplete despite large depth.

With regard to this clone: Its specificity is not known. This same CDR3 is encoded by further DNA sequences in the sample.

This CDR3 region has 13 residues. V was clipped by 2 bases and J by 2 bases, with 7 bases between them. From germline, CDR1 is MNHEY and CDR2 SMNVEV (reference sequence). Sequencing was carried out using naive CD8+ T cells from PBMCs. The source of this sequence is a man aged 18 to 30 in good health. Some clones in this sample may be carry-over from other donors' samples. The chain recombines TRBV27 with TRBJ2-7; D uncertain. The CDR3 coding sequence is TGTGCCAGCAGTTTAGGATCAACCTACGAGCAGTACTTC. Translating it yields CASSLGSTYEQYF.